This T cell receptor beta chain was captured in a study of cytomegalovirus exposure and HLA in healthy donors. The study's findings and limits: Association of roughly 17,000 TCR beta sequences with HLA alleles was found at 0.05 false discovery rate in a later analysis. There were some public TCRs occurring in many donors, but most TCR sequences were rare. Excluded were some V segments that proved indistinguishable, including TRBV6-2 and TRBV6-3.

This CDR3 is built from 16 residues. The germline gives CDR1 SGHVS, CDR2 FNYEAQ. With 5 bases clipped from V and 2 bases from J, the junction kept 11 bases outside the gene matches. As to this clone: Its antigen is unidentified.

The PCR made use of 60 Vbeta and 13 Jbeta primers. This table comes from immunoSEQ multiplex PCR, and its TCRdb copy is limited to in-frame clones, with some not included. The data hold approximately 150,000 clones, with 75% to 90% observed a single time. Each donor was healthy, and each was a bone marrow donor. This receptor was obtained from a woman in her 30s in good health and CMV-seronegative. The chain carries TRBV7-6 and TRBJ2-7; TRBD1 matches 8 bases. The specimen was PBMCs. CDR3 sequence (DNA): TGTGCCAGCAGCCCCTCGGACAGGGCGACTCCCTACGAGCAGTACTTC. It is translated as CASSPSDRATPYEQYF.